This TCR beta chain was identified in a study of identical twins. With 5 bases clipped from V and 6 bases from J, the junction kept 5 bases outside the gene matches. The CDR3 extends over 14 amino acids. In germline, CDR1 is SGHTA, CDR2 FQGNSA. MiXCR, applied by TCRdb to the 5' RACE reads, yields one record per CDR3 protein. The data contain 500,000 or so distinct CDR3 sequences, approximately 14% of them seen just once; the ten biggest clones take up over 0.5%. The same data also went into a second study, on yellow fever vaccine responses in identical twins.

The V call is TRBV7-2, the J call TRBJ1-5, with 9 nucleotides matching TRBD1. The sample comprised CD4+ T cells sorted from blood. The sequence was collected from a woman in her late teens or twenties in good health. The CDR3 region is CASSLTGGSQPQHF. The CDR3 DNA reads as TGTGCCAGCAGCCTTACAGGGGGCTCTCAGCCCCAGCATTTT.